A selection of T cell receptor beta chains follows, all from one sample in a study of molecular identifiers for immune sequencing clone quantification. TCRdb fed the PCR reads into MiXCR, producing one record per CDR3 protein. This sample has 7,500 to 10,000 distinct CDR3 sequences, with just under 20% found just once. Sequencing was performed on naive CD8+ T cells from blood, with Jurkat cell RNA spiked in. All receptors come from a human donor in good health. Some libraries in this study had Jurkat cell RNA spiked in. The CDR3 runs from the conserved cysteine through the conserved F or W. The order of the fields is V gene, D gene, CDR3 length, clone size, J gene, CDR3 DNA, CDR3 protein. D genes are given only for firm matches. Size values are once, few and many counts, or a class for expanded clones, and some rows have none.

TRBV6-1,TRBD2,15,many,TRBJ2-1,TGTGCCAGCAGTGACAGGAGCGGGGGGCCCCATGAGCAGTTCTTC,CASSDRSGGPHEQFF
TRBV29-1,NA,14,many,TRBJ1-3,TGCAGCGTGATTACAGGGAACTCTGGAAACACCATATATTTT,CSVITGNSGNTIYF
TRBV12-3/TRBV12-4,NA,12,many,TRBJ2-3,TGTGCCAGCAGTTTGAGGGCAGATACGCAGTATTTT,CASSLRADTQYF
TRBV11-3,NA,12,many,TRBJ1-1,TGTGCCAGCAGCCGGGTAGGAGGGGAAGCTTTCTTT,CASSRVGGEAFF
TRBV12-3/TRBV12-4,NA,18,medium-sized,TRBJ2-3,TGTGCCAGCAGTTTAGGGCTACGGACGGATCTCGTCGCAGATACGCAGTATTTT,CASSLGLRTDLVADTQYF
TRBV12-3/TRBV12-4,NA,19,many,TRBJ2-7,TGTGCCAGCAGTTTTCCTCAGGGGCGAGGGGCCCTTCGTTCCTACGAGCAGTACTTC,CASSFPQGRGALRSYEQYF
TRBV11-2,NA,13,many,TRBJ2-5,TGTGCCAGCAGCCAGTTCGGGGGAGAGACCCAGTACTTC,CASSQFGGETQYF
TRBV28,TRBD1,15,many,TRBJ2-7,TGTGCCAGCAGGAAAAGACAGGGCCGCTCCTACGAGCAGTACTTC,CASRKRQGRSYEQYF
TRBV28,NA,17,many,TRBJ2-3,TGTGCCAGCAGTTTATGGGGCAGCTCCAAAGGCACAGATACGCAGTATTTT,CASSLWGSSKGTDTQYF
TRBV7-6,TRBD2,17,many,TRBJ2-3,TGTGCCAGCAGCTTAGTTTTGGGACTAGCGGGGATAGATACGCAGTATTTT,CASSLVLGLAGIDTQYF
TRBV7-9,TRBD1,15,medium-sized,TRBJ2-7,TGTGCCAGCAGCTTAAGGGTGGGACAGACCTACGAGCAGTACTTC,CASSLRVGQTYEQYF
TRBV21-1,NA,14,medium-sized,TRBJ2-3,TGTGCCAGCAGCAAAGCTGTGAACACAGATACGCAGTATTTT,CASSKAVNTDTQYF
TRBV7-9,NA,16,medium-sized,TRBJ1-5,TGTGCCAGCAGTAACGCGGGGTTGGGAGGAAATCAGCCCCAGCATTTT,CASSNAGLGGNQPQHF
TRBV6-5,NA,14,medium-sized,TRBJ2-7,TGTGCCAGCAGTTACTCGGGAGGTAACCACGAGCAGTACTTC,CASSYSGGNHEQYF
TRBV27,NA,11,medium-sized,TRBJ2-3,TGTGCCAGCAGAAGAACAGATACGCAGTATTTT,CASRRTDTQYF
TRBV29-1,NA,12,many,TRBJ1-1,TGCAGCGCTAGAACAGGGATGACTGAAGCTTTCTTT,CSARTGMTEAFF
TRBV20-1,NA,16,NA,TRBJ1-2,TGCAGTCCCCACCCCATGGCCCGTACTACTAACTATGGCTACACCTTC,CSPHPMARTTNYGYTF
TRBV24-1,NA,12,medium-sized,TRBJ2-1,TGTGCCACCGCCGATCTTCCTAGTGAGCAGTTCTTC,CATADLPSEQFF
TRBV27,TRBD1,13,NA,TRBJ2-7,TGTGCCAGCAGTATAATACAGGGGTACGAGCAGTACTTC,CASSIIQGYEQYF
TRBV20-1,NA,13,many,TRBJ1-2,TGCAGTGCTAGGGATGTATCTTTCGGTGGCTACACCTTC,CSARDVSFGGYTF
TRBV4-3,NA,14,many,TRBJ2-2,TGCGCCAGCAGCCAAGATAGGTTCTACCCGGAGCTGTTTTTT,CASSQDRFYPELFF
TRBV11-2,NA,15,many,TRBJ2-6,TGTGCCAGCAGCTTAGCAGGGACTGGGGCCAACGTCCTGACTTTC,CASSLAGTGANVLTF